The 23 T cell receptor beta chains reported below all come from one sample, sequenced in a study of OX40 agonist ivuxolimab in advanced cancers. Sequenced by immunoSEQ multiplex PCR; TCRdb stores in-frame clones only, minus some. The table includes under 80,000 clones, about 82% detected once. The material was CD4+ or CD8+ T cells sorted from blood, obtained in a trial of the OX40 agonist ivuxolimab. These receptors all come from an adult with an advanced solid tumor such as melanoma, head and neck, liver or kidney cancer.

J is TRBJ2-5 and V is TRBV7-8, with 7 nucleotides matching TRBD1. CDR1 and CDR2 from the germline V gene are SGHVS and FQNEAQ. The CDR3 runs to 15 residues. Trimming removed 7 bases from V and 1 base from J; junction bases left unmatched: 9. CDR3 nucleotides: TGTGCCAGCACCGTAAACAGGGGTTCCCAAGAGACCCAGTACTTC. Its translation: CASTVNRGSQETQYF.

This clone was counted only a few times. The chain recombines TRBV28 with TRBJ1-1; D is unresolved. Germline loops: CDR1 MDHEN, CDR2 SYDVKM. The CDR3 loop spans 14 amino acids. The V end lost 6 bases, the J end lost 5 bases, and 16 bases lay between the germline ends. The CDR3 DNA is TGTGCCAGCAGCCCAGCATTTAAGACAACTGAAGCTTTCTTT. As protein: CASSPAFKTTEAFF.

The gene calls are TRBV11-2 and TRBJ1-6; D remains unclear. Germline CDR1 is SGHAT and CDR2 is FQNNGV. V was shortened by 3 bases and J by 6 bases, with 3 bases between the two germline ends. The CDR3 loop spans 12 amino acids. CDR3 sequence reads: CASSFPNSPLHF. As DNA, the CDR3 is TGTGCCAGCAGCTTTCCTAATTCACCCCTCCACTTT.

This chain joins TRBV5-1 and TRBJ1-3; no clear D. From germline, CDR1 is SGHRS and CDR2 YFSETQ. The CDR3 extends over 15 amino acids. The ends were cut back, 4 bases at V and 0 bases at J, with 11 bases in the middle. CDR3 residues: CASSLPVDSGNTIYF. The CDR3 DNA reads TGCGCCAGCAGCCTTCCCGTGGACTCTGGAAACACCATATATTTT.

V gene TRBV6-6 combines with J gene TRBJ2-7; tentatively, D is TRBD1 (5 bases). Trimming left V 6 bases short and J 6 bases short, with 9 bases between. In germline, CDR1 is MNHNY, CDR2 SVGAGI (reference sequence). The CDR3 totals 11 residues. The CDR3 reads CASRRQIEQYF. The CDR3 DNA follows: TGTGCCAGCAGGAGACAGATCGAGCAGTACTTC.

This clone was counted only a few times. V gene TRBV19 combines with J gene TRBJ1-5; 8 bases match TRBD1. Germline CDR1 and CDR2: LNHDA and SQIVND (reference sequence). This CDR3 has 17 amino acids. V lost 6 bases, J lost 2 bases, and 12 bases stayed unmatched. CDR3 region: CASRLGRGRLGNQPQHF. CDR3 DNA sequence: TGTGCCAGTAGGCTGGGCAGGGGGCGATTGGGCAATCAGCCCCAGCATTTT.

This clone was observed a handful of times. The V gene is TRBV7-9, the J gene TRBJ1-2; TRBD1 agrees at 8 bases. This CDR3 has 16 residues. Looked up from germline, CDR1 is SEHNR and CDR2 is FQNEAQ (reference sequence). Germline trimming cut 0 bases from V and 4 bases from J; bases unmatched to any gene: 7. For the CDR3, the DNA is TGTGCCAGCAGCTTAGCGAAGCCAGGGGGCCTCTATGGCTACACCTTC. Amino acids: CASSLAKPGGLYGYTF.

CDR3 amino acids: CASQGEQYF. In nucleotides, the CDR3 is TGTGCCAGTCAGGGGGAGCAGTACTTC. This chain links TRBV6-1 with TRBJ2-7, with TRBD1 as a possible D gene (6 bases). Germline-derived CDR1 and CDR2 are MNHNS and SASEGT. V was cut by 9 bases and J by 7 bases, with 7 bases left in between. This CDR3 comprises 9 residues.

The chain couples TRBV7-2 to TRBJ2-1, with D perhaps matching TRBD1 (7 bases). Germline V gene lookup returns CDR1 SGHTA and CDR2 FQGNSA. CDR3 length equals 15 residues. Trimming stripped 5 bases from V and 2 bases from J, with 13 bases between. The CDR3, as DNA: TGTGCCAGCAGCCCCCTCAGGGGGGCCTACAATGAGCAGTTCTTC. Protein sequence: CASSPLRGAYNEQFF.

V is TRBV28 and J is TRBJ1-4, with D maybe TRBD1 (5 bases). Trimming removed 5 bases at V and 2 bases at J, with 15 bases between. The CDR3 runs 16 residues. The germline gives CDR1 MDHEN, CDR2 SYDVKM. CDR3 nucleotide sequence: TGTGCCAGCAGTCGCAGCGGGGCAGGGACTAATGAAAAACTGTTTTTT. This sequence encodes CASSRSGAGTNEKLFF.

Turning to this clone: Other nucleotide sequences in the sample specify the same CDR3. The V call is TRBV6-6, the J call TRBJ2-7; TRBD1 agrees at 7 bases. V shed 6 bases, J shed 3 bases, and the junction held 5 bases outside the gene matches. Germline CDR1 MNHNY, CDR2 SVGAGI (reference sequence). CDR3 length: 13 residues. The CDR3 spells CASRPGQNYEQYF. CDR3 bases: TGTGCCAGCAGGCCGGGACAGAACTACGAGCAGTACTTC.

The chain has TRBV7-9 and TRBJ1-1; unclear D gene. Trimming removed 2 bases from V and 6 bases from J, with 10 bases in between. CDR1 SEHNR and CDR2 FQNEAQ come from the germline V gene (reference sequence). The CDR3 loop spans 13 amino acids. The CDR3 reads CASSLIPHPEAFF. The DNA of the CDR3 is TGTGCCAGCAGCTTAATCCCTCACCCTGAAGCTTTCTTT.

The CDR3 protein is CASSTPQGAHYGYTF. In DNA form, the CDR3 reads TGTGCCAGTAGTACACCACAGGGGGCGCATTATGGCTACACCTTC. V usage is TRBV19 and J usage is TRBJ1-2, with 9 bases identical to TRBD1. Germline V gene sequence: CDR1 LNHDA, CDR2 SQIVND (reference sequence). The CDR3 is 15 residues long. Trimming cost V 4 bases and J 5 bases; bases outside gene matches: 8. Full variable domain (remainder filled in from reference TRBV19 and TRBJ1-2): DGGITQSPKYLFRKEGQNVTLSCEQNLNHDAMYWYRQDPGQGLRLIYYSQIVNDFQKGDIAEGYSVSREKKESFPLTVTSAQKNPTAFYLCASSTPQGAHYGYTFGSGTRLTVV.

The genes are TRBV5-4 and TRBJ2-5; 7 positions match TRBD2. V lost 4 bases to trimming and J lost 1 base; unmatched junction nucleotides: 16. In germline, CDR1 is SGHNT, CDR2 YYREEE (reference sequence). This CDR3 has 18 amino acids. CDR3 amino acids: CASSLVGGGGGSQETQYF. CDR3 bases: TGTGCCAGCAGCCTCGTGGGGGGAGGCGGGGGATCCCAAGAGACCCAGTACTTC.

V is TRBV7-6 and J is TRBJ1-2, with D possibly TRBD1 on 5 matching bases. This CDR3 spans 15 amino acids. Germline V lookup: CDR1 SGHVS, CDR2 FNYEAQ. Trimming left V 7 bases short and J 7 bases short, with 22 bases between. The CDR3 bases are TGTGCCAGCACCCCCTTGAGGGGACCCTCGGGTGGCTACACCTTC. Amino acid sequence: CASTPLRGPSGGYTF.

CDR3 residues: CASSESGGGGKPQHF. CDR3 nucleotides: TGTGCCAGCAGTGAATCTGGAGGGGGCGGAAAGCCCCAGCATTTT. The V call is TRBV6-4, the J call TRBJ1-5; TRBD1 matches at 7 bases. CDR3 length: 15 amino acids. CDR1 is MRHNA and CDR2 is SNTAGT in the germline V gene. V lost 3 bases to trimming and J lost 8 bases; unmatched junction nucleotides: 10.

DNA of the CDR3: TGCGCCAGCAGCTCCCTAGGGCCCGGGGGGGATACGCAGTATTTT. As protein: CASSSLGPGGDTQYF. The chain couples TRBV5-1 to TRBJ2-3, with 7 bases fitting TRBD2. Germline V gene data show CDR1 as SGHRS and CDR2 as YFSETQ. V dropped 3 bases and J dropped 6; count of bases not matched to a gene: 10. This CDR3 is built from 15 residues.

This clone was counted a few times. The CDR3 loop reads CASSLTIYEQYF. In nucleotides, the CDR3 is TGTGCCAGCAGCTTGACGATCTACGAGCAGTACTTC. V usage is TRBV7-2 and J usage is TRBJ2-7, with D hard to call. The CDR3 is 12 amino acids. CDR1 is SGHTA, CDR2 FQGNSA, per germline. Trimming took 3 bases from V and 3 from J, leaving 6 bases between them. Full variable domain (outside the CDR3, taken from reference TRBV7-2 and TRBJ2-7): GAGVSQSPSNKVTEKGKDVELRCDPISGHTALYWYRQSLGQGLEFLIYFQGNSAPDKSGLPSDRFSAERTGGSVSTLTIQRTQQEDSAVYLCASSLTIYEQYFGPGTRLTVT.

This clone was seen a few times. This chain uses TRBV6-1 with TRBJ2-1; 8 bases map to TRBD1. V lost 6 bases and J lost 9; bases outside the gene matches: 10. The CDR3 covers 14 residues. CDR1 and CDR2 (germline): MNHNS, SASEGT. The CDR3 region is CASRQGAMLVEQFF. DNA of the CDR3: TGTGCCAGCAGGCAGGGGGCTATGTTGGTTGAGCAGTTCTTC.

This rearrangement joins TRBV5-1 to TRBJ1-4, with 12 bases aligning to TRBD1. After removal of 0 bases from V and 8 bases from J, the junction contained 2 bases not matched to a gene. Germline V gene lookup returns CDR1 SGHRS and CDR2 YFSETQ. The CDR3 sequence is 15 residues long. CDR3 in DNA: TGCGCCAGCAGCTTGGATGGGACAGGGGGCGAAAAACTGTTTTTT. Protein product: CASSLDGTGGEKLFF. Full variable domain (rest looked up from reference TRBV5-1 and TRBJ1-4): KAGVTQTPRYLIKTRGQQVTLSCSPISGHRSVSWYQQTPGQGLQFLFEYFSETQRNKGNFPGRFSGRQFSNSRSEMNVSTLELGDSALYLCASSLDGTGGEKLFFGSGTQLSVL.

This clone appeared once. The V gene is TRBV5-1, the J gene TRBJ1-3; D possibly corresponds to TRBD1 (5 bases). V dropped 0 bases and J dropped 1 base, with 8 bases sitting between them. CDR3 length equals 15 residues. Germline values: CDR1 SGHRS, CDR2 YFSETQ. The DNA for the CDR3 is TGCGCCAGCAGCTTGGGCTGGGGGTCTGGAAACACCATATATTTT. It encodes CASSLGWGSGNTIYF. The complete variable domain, with remaining parts taken from reference TRBV5-1 and TRBJ1-3, reads KAGVTQTPRYLIKTRGQQVTLSCSPISGHRSVSWYQQTPGQGLQFLFEYFSETQRNKGNFPGRFSGRQFSNSRSEMNVSTLELGDSALYLCASSLGWGSGNTIYFGEGSWLTVV.

This clone was counted once. The chain is built from TRBV11-3 and TRBJ2-7; maybe TRBD2 (6 bases). The CDR3 sequence is 15 residues long. CDR1 is SGHNT, CDR2 YENEEA, per germline. Trimming took off 1 base at V and 6 bases at J, with 16 bases between the two ends. The CDR3 nucleotides read TGTGCCAGCAGCTTAGGGGCGGGAAAGTTGGGCGAGCAGTACTTC. Protein: CASSLGAGKLGEQYF.

This chain joins TRBV7-8 and TRBJ1-2; D is unresolved. Looked up from germline, CDR1 is SGHVS and CDR2 is FQNEAQ. With 1 base removed from V and 4 bases from J, the gap between germline ends came to 22 bases. The CDR3 runs to 18 residues. CDR3 nucleotide sequence: TGTGCCAGCAGCTTAGTTGACCCTCGTTTGAGGGAGGGCTATGGCTACACCTTC. Its translation: CASSLVDPRLREGYGYTF.